These T cell receptor beta chains were read from a single sample in a study of identical twins. Each CDR3 protein is one row after TCRdb ran MiXCR on the 5' RACE reads. The sample yields around 450,000 distinct CDR3 sequences, over 12% seen once. Another study also made use of these data, one on yellow fever vaccine responses in identical twins.

The sequenced sample was CD4+ T cells sorted from blood. The source is a woman aged 18 to 35 in good health. CDR3s include the opening cysteine and the closing phenylalanine or tryptophan. The D gene is left open where the match is weak. Rows give clone size only sometimes, using once, few, many, or a class for an expanded clone.

v_gene,d_gene,abundance,j_gene,CDR3aa,CDR3nt
TRBV23-1,.,.,TRBJ2-1,CASSQRRPPPRLVGHNEQFF,TGCGCCAGCAGTCAACGACGCCCGCCTCCTAGACTAGTCGGGCACAATGAGCAGTTCTTC
TRBV28,.,many,TRBJ2-3,CASSLVSATTDTQYF,TGTGCCAGCAGTTTAGTTAGCGCCACCACAGATACGCAGTATTTT
TRBV12-3/TRBV12-4,TRBD2,few,TRBJ2-7,CASSWGEGRYEQYF,TGTGCCAGCAGTTGGGGGGAGGGGCGGTACGAGCAGTACTTC
TRBV21-1,.,.,TRBJ2-2,CASSKEGVYGGMVRSGELFF,TGTGCCAGCAGCAAAGAAGGGGTATACGGCGGGATGGTACGGTCCGGGGAGCTGTTTTTT
TRBV12-3/TRBV12-4,.,many,TRBJ2-2,CASTRGRELFF,TGTGCCAGCACCCGGGGTAGGGAGCTGTTTTTT
TRBV7-7,.,few,TRBJ2-2,CASSPFGGTGELFF,TGTGCTAGCAGCCCATTCGGGGGCACCGGGGAGCTGTTTTTT
TRBV5-5,.,few,TRBJ2-7,CASSLDGIYEQYF,TGTGCCAGCAGCTTGGACGGAATCTACGAGCAGTACTTC
TRBV20-1,.,few,TRBJ1-5,CSARGRNQPQHF,TGCAGTGCCAGAGGACGCAATCAGCCCCAGCATTTT
TRBV7-2,.,.,TRBJ2-2,CASSLGQYTGELFF,TGTGCCAGCAGCTTGGGGCAGTACACCGGGGAGCTGTTTTTT
TRBV6-2/TRBV6-3,TRBD1,.,TRBJ2-2,CATGQGLNTGELFF,TGTGCCACCGGACAGGGGCTGAACACCGGGGAGCTGTTTTTT
TRBV7-2,.,.,TRBJ2-2,CASSYGPRGTGELFF,TGTGCCAGCAGCTACGGGCCTAGGGGGACCGGGGAGCTGTTTTTT
TRBV27,.,.,TRBJ2-1,CASSWASASSYNEQFF,TGTGCCAGCAGTTGGGCAAGCGCTAGCTCCTACAATGAGCAGTTCTTC
TRBV6-2/TRBV6-3,TRBD1,.,TRBJ2-3,CASSYSGQGVAGTDTQYF,TGTGCCAGCAGTTACTCGGGGCAGGGGGTAGCCGGGACAGATACGCAGTATTTT